A single sample gave rise to the 10 T cell receptor beta chains below, sequenced in a study of beta chain features in type 1 diabetes. The isolated RNA, all of it, was reverse transcribed, so expressed TCRB transcripts were what got sequenced. The table came from immunoSEQ multiplex PCR; TCRdb's copy has only in-frame clones and leaves some out. The profile shows a few hundred thousand clones, 27% of them singletons. Sequencing was performed on central memory CD4+ T cells from blood. The receptors here all came from a man aged 25-45 years in good health.

The chain recombines TRBV30 with TRBJ1-3, with TRBD1 identical over 9 bases. The CDR3 has 18 residues. The junction had 11 bases not matched to a gene; V was cut back by 2 bases and J by 0 bases. Germline V gene sequence: CDR1 GTSNPN, CDR2 SVGIG (reference sequence). The CDR3 loop reads CAWSRDRDSTFSGNTIYF. The CDR3 DNA is TGTGCCTGGAGTCGGGACAGGGACTCTACTTTCTCTGGAAACACCATATATTTT.

This clone was seen more than once but under ten times. The chain has TRBV6-1 and TRBJ1-2; unclear D gene. CDR3 length equals 11 residues. The germline V gene encodes CDR1 MNHNS and CDR2 SASEGT. The V gene lost 5 bases and the J gene lost 2 bases, with 3 bases spanning the gap. CDR3 amino acids: CASSHNYGYTF. The CDR3 DNA reads as TGTGCCAGCAGTCACAACTATGGCTACACCTTC.

This clone was counted a few times. The chain carries TRBV5-1 and TRBJ2-3; D is unclear. CDR1 and CDR2 from the germline V gene are SGHRS and YFSETQ. The CDR3 runs 14 residues. V lost 1 base, J lost 2 bases, and 8 bases lay in between. The CDR3 here is CASSLSPATDTQYF. The CDR3 coding sequence is TGCGCCAGCAGCTTGAGCCCAGCCACAGATACGCAGTATTTT.

This chain links TRBV4-2 with TRBJ2-7; 11 positions match TRBD2. CDR3 length: 16 amino acids. Germline loops: CDR1 LGHNA, CDR2 YNFKEQ. Germline trimming cut 4 bases from V and 3 bases from J; bases unmatched to any gene: 8. CDR3 nucleotide sequence: TGTGCCAGCAGCCTCACCGGGACTAGCGGCTTCTACGAGCAGTACTTC. Its translation: CASSLTGTSGFYEQYF.

This clone was counted only a few times. This chain uses TRBV13 with TRBJ2-5, with D perhaps TRBD2 (6 bases). Trimming took 7 bases from V and 0 from J, leaving 9 bases between them. CDR3 length: 13 residues. The germline V gene encodes CDR1 PRHDT and CDR2 FYEKMQ (reference sequence). The CDR3 coding sequence is TGTGCCAGCAACGCGGGGCACCAAGAGACCCAGTACTTC. Its translation is CASNAGHQETQYF.

The sample holds a few counts of this clone. The chain has TRBV6-5 and TRBJ1-1, with D tentatively TRBD1 (6 bases). From germline, CDR1 is MNHEY and CDR2 SVGAGI. Between the trimmed V and J ends, which lost 7 bases and 5 bases, there was a span of 11 bases. The CDR3 is made up of 12 amino acids. CDR3 protein: CASILGGTEAFF. For the CDR3, the DNA is TGTGCCAGCATACTAGGGGGGACTGAAGCTTTCTTT.

The table lists this clone with many counts. The chain couples TRBV4-2 to TRBJ2-1; tentative D call: TRBD1 (5 bases). Germline CDR1 is LGHNA and CDR2 is YNFKEQ. CDR3 size: 15 residues. Trimming pared 1 base from V and 7 bases from J, leaving 14 bases between. CDR3 in amino acids: CASSQGPGNDNEQFF. CDR3 DNA: TGTGCCAGCAGCCAAGGGCCAGGGAATGATAATGAGCAGTTCTTC.

The V call is TRBV6-6, the J call TRBJ1-1, with a tentative D call TRBD1 (5 bases). Trimming removed 6 bases at V and 2 bases at J, with 10 bases between. Germline lookup yields CDR1 MNHNY and CDR2 SVGAGI (reference sequence). The CDR3 spans 13 residues. The CDR3 sequence is CASRLRDNTEAFF. The CDR3 DNA follows: TGTGCCAGCAGACTCCGGGACAACACTGAAGCTTTCTTT.

There are many counts of this clone. V is TRBV2 and J is TRBJ2-1, with D tentatively TRBD1 (5 bases). This CDR3 spans 12 amino acids. Germline CDR1 is SNHLY and CDR2 is FYNNEI. V was cut by 0 bases and J by 16 bases, with 13 bases left in between. The DNA for the CDR3 is TGTGCCAGCAGTGAAGCTGCGCAGGGAAGATTCTTC. Translating it yields CASSEAAQGRFF.

This clone was picked up a small number of times. The chain has TRBV7-2 and TRBJ2-7, with D hard to call. This CDR3 contains 13 residues. Trimming removed 5 bases from V and 3 bases from J, with 11 bases in between. Germline CDR1 reads SGHTA; CDR2 reads FQGNSA. CDR3 region: CASSRAPNYEQYF. CDR3 nucleotides: TGTGCCAGCAGCAGAGCCCCAAACTACGAGCAGTACTTC.